A single sample is the source of the 19 T cell receptor beta chains below, sequenced in a study of blood T cell repertoires in COVID-19. TCRdb's table, derived via immunoSEQ multiplex PCR, lists solely in-frame clones and lacks some. The top ten hold roughly 8% of the sample, which has 150,000 or so clones, 80% to 90% seen once. The sequenced material came from PBMCs or T cells enriched from blood (not recorded which). All receptors come from a woman aged 45-65 years who had recovered from COVID-19.

CDR3 nucleotide sequence: TGTGCCAGCAGCGTAGGAGGGACAGGGAGAGTCGAGCAGTACTTC. Amino acid sequence: CASSVGGTGRVEQYF. V and J are TRBV9 and TRBJ2-7; 9 bases align to TRBD1. Trimming took 0 bases from V and 6 from J; bases not matched to a gene: 7. CDR1 and CDR2 from the germline V gene are SGDLS and YYNGEE. The CDR3 covers 15 residues.

This chain uses TRBV19 with TRBJ2-1; unclear D gene. Germline loops: CDR1 LNHDA, CDR2 SQIVND (reference sequence). The CDR3 extends over 12 amino acids. The V and J ends lost 5 bases and 9 bases respectively, with 11 bases between them. This chain's CDR3 is CASSLRRGEQFF. CDR3 nucleotides: TGTGCCAGTAGTCTCCGGAGAGGTGAGCAGTTCTTC.

The chain joins TRBV13 to TRBJ2-3; D may be TRBD2 (5 bases). V lost 7 bases, J lost 1 base, and 12 bases lay in between. CDR1 PRHDT and CDR2 FYEKMQ come from the germline V gene (reference sequence). The CDR3 spans 14 residues. The CDR3 reads CASKRLAGTDTQYF. As DNA, the CDR3 is TGTGCCAGCAAGCGGCTGGCTGGCACAGATACGCAGTATTTT.

The chain carries TRBV7-9 and TRBJ2-7; perhaps TRBD2 as D (5 bases). Germline loops: CDR1 SEHNR, CDR2 FQNEAQ (reference sequence). The germline V and J ends were trimmed by 1 base and 8 bases, with 18 bases remaining between them. This CDR3 contains 15 residues. In nucleotides, the CDR3 is TGTGCCAGCAGCTTAGAGTCTCGTGACGGGATACAGCAGTACTTC. Protein product: CASSLESRDGIQQYF.

CDR3 DNA sequence: TGTGCCAGCAGTCCCCGGACAGGGCTTAATGAGCAGTTCTTC. It yields the protein CASSPRTGLNEQFF. The V gene is TRBV27, the J gene TRBJ2-1; TRBD1 aligns across 8 bases. Germline V lookup: CDR1 MNHEY, CDR2 SMNVEV (reference sequence). V shed 5 bases, J shed 7 bases, and the junction held 7 bases outside the gene matches. CDR3 length equals 14 residues.

V and J are TRBV25-1 and TRBJ2-1, with 7 positions matching TRBD1. The V and J ends lost 3 bases and 5 bases, in that order; junction bases with no gene match: 10. Germline V lookup: CDR1 MGHDK, CDR2 SYGVNS. CDR3 length: 16 amino acids. The chain's CDR3 is CASSEQGWDRNNEQFF. The CDR3 nucleotides are TGTGCCAGCAGTGAGCAGGGGTGGGACAGAAACAATGAGCAGTTCTTC. Drawing the rest from reference TRBV25-1 and TRBJ2-1, the complete variable domain is EADIYQTPRYLVIGTGKKITLECSQTMGHDKMYWYQQDPGMELHLIHYSYGVNSTEKGDLSSESTVSRIRTEHFPLTLESARPSHTSQYLCASSEQGWDRNNEQFFGPGTRLTVL.

This chain connects TRBV11-2 to TRBJ2-6, with TRBD1 identical over 8 bases. V was clipped by 3 bases and J by 0 bases; unmatched bases: 4. This CDR3 region has 17 residues. CDR1 and CDR2 from the germline V gene are SGHAT and FQNNGV. CDR3 sequence: CASSLGTGNSGANVLTF. The CDR3 nucleotides are TGTGCCAGCAGCTTGGGGACAGGCAACTCTGGGGCCAACGTCCTGACTTTC.

The chain carries TRBV28 and TRBJ1-5, with D tentatively TRBD1 (6 bases). The germline V and J ends were trimmed by 5 bases and 7 bases, with 15 bases remaining between them. This CDR3 is built from 14 residues. Germline V gene lookup returns CDR1 MDHEN and CDR2 SYDVKM. The CDR3 protein is CASSPGGGQQPQHF. The CDR3 DNA reads TGTGCCAGCAGTCCCGGGGGGGGGCAGCAGCCCCAGCATTTT.

The chain couples TRBV19 to TRBJ1-1; TRBD1 is a possible D gene (6 bases). The CDR3 contains 15 residues. V lost 5 bases, J lost 4 bases, and 17 bases lay in between. CDR1 is LNHDA, CDR2 SQIVND, per germline (reference sequence). The CDR3 is CASSYTGQLGTEAFF. The CDR3 DNA reads TGTGCCAGTAGTTATACAGGGCAATTGGGCACTGAAGCTTTCTTT.

This clone has only one observation. The chain has TRBV19 and TRBJ1-1; the D is unclear. Germline values: CDR1 LNHDA, CDR2 SQIVND (reference sequence). Trimming removed 8 bases at V and 1 base at J, with 14 bases between. This CDR3 is built from 14 residues. Written as DNA, the CDR3 is TGTGCCAGTGGCGGGAGGGCCCCGAACACTGAAGCTTTCTTT. The encoded protein is CASGGRAPNTEAFF.

The rearrangement links TRBV4-2 to TRBJ1-2; D remains unclear. Trimming removed 0 bases at V and 9 bases at J, with 14 bases between. CDR1 and CDR2 (germline): LGHNA, YNFKEQ. The CDR3 has 14 residues. For the CDR3, the DNA is TGTGCCAGCAGCCAAGATAGTCATGATCTTCGCTACACCTTC. It yields the protein CASSQDSHDLRYTF.

CDR3 coding DNA: TGTGCCAGTAGTATAGACCAAGGACTAGCGGGGAGGGAGACCCAGTACTTC. This encodes CASSIDQGLAGRETQYF. The genes are TRBV19 and TRBJ2-5, with 12 bases aligning to TRBD2. This CDR3 has 17 residues. The J segment lost 5 bases and the V segment lost 0 bases, leaving 7 bases of the junction unmatched. Germline lookup yields CDR1 LNHDA and CDR2 SQIVND (reference sequence).

This clone has more than one count but fewer than ten. The chain carries TRBV9 and TRBJ2-7; no clear D. CDR3 length equals 13 residues. The V gene lost 4 bases and the J gene lost 3 bases, with 11 bases spanning the gap. CDR1 and CDR2 (germline): SGDLS, YYNGEE. CDR3 in amino acids: CASSPPTGYEQYF. The DNA for the CDR3 is TGTGCCAGCAGCCCCCCTACTGGCTACGAGCAGTACTTC. Variable domain in full (rest from reference TRBV9 and TRBJ2-7): DSGVTQTPKHLITATGQRVTLRCSPRSGDLSVYWYQQSLDQGLQFLIQYYNGEERAKGNILERFSAQQFPDLHSELNLSSLELGDSALYFCASSPPTGYEQYFGPGTRLTVT.

In this sample, this clone turned up a few times. This CDR3 reads CASSLGSAGLAREQYF. CDR3 sequence (DNA): TGTGCCAGCAGTTTGGGCTCGGCGGGACTCGCTCGCGAGCAGTACTTC. The chain joins TRBV28 to TRBJ2-7; weak D call: TRBD2 (6 bases). Germline V gene lookup returns CDR1 MDHEN and CDR2 SYDVKM. The V end was cut by 3 bases, the J end by 6 bases, with 21 bases between. This CDR3 has 16 residues.

The V gene is TRBV7-8, the J gene TRBJ2-5, with a possible D match to TRBD1 (6 bases). The CDR3 totals 13 residues. The germline V gene encodes CDR1 SGHVS and CDR2 FQNEAQ. V was clipped by 5 bases and J by 3 bases, with 10 bases between them. This CDR3 is CASSPGQKETQYF. CDR3 nucleotide sequence: TGTGCCAGCAGCCCCGGACAGAAAGAGACCCAGTACTTC.

The chain carries TRBV19 and TRBJ1-1; D is ambiguous. V gave up 2 bases and J gave up 2 bases, with 3 bases separating them. Germline CDR1 reads LNHDA; CDR2 reads SQIVND (reference sequence). This CDR3 contains 12 residues. As DNA, the CDR3 is TGTGCCAGTAGTATATTAAACACTGAAGCTTTCTTT. It yields the protein CASSILNTEAFF.

The chain couples TRBV19 to TRBJ1-1, with D hard to call. The V gene's germline CDR1 is LNHDA and CDR2 SQIVND (reference sequence). The CDR3 totals 15 residues. V lost 7 bases and J 0 bases, leaving 15 bases between the germline ends. CDR3 in DNA: TGTGCCAGTAAAGTACAGACCTCTATGAACACTGAAGCTTTCTTT. Its protein is CASKVQTSMNTEAFF.

V and J are TRBV28 and TRBJ2-7; maybe TRBD2 (7 bases). V gave up 5 bases and J gave up 2 bases, with 16 bases separating them. CDR1 MDHEN and CDR2 SYDVKM come from the germline V gene. This CDR3 is built from 15 residues. As DNA, the CDR3 is TGTGCCAGCAGTCCCGCGGGAGAGGGGGCCTACGAGCAGTACTTC. Its protein is CASSPAGEGAYEQYF.

The chain links TRBV6-2 or TRBV6-3 to TRBJ2-2, with D possibly TRBD2 on 6 matching bases. Trimming took off 5 bases at V and 3 bases at J, with 13 bases between the two ends. This CDR3 is built from 15 residues. Germline loops: CDR1 MNHEY, CDR2 SVGEGT. The CDR3 protein is CASSEAGRDTGELFF. The CDR3 DNA reads TGTGCCAGCAGTGAGGCGGGGCGGGACACCGGGGAGCTGTTTTTT.